This T cell receptor beta chain was identified during a study of T-cell memory formation after mild COVID-19. About the research overall: In these data, TCR clusters were largely donor specific.

This clonotype occurred a few times. Its antigen remains unidentified. Study-wide findings and caveats: A second wave expanding day 15 to 37 was CD4+-biased; contracting clones were balanced.

Sample barcodes and UMIs were carried by the TCR alpha and TCR beta cDNA libraries that 5'RACE generated with constant-segment primers. TCRdb independently ran MiXCR on the 5' RACE reads; one entry per CDR3 protein. The profile shows about 320,000 distinct CDR3 sequences, 14% of them singletons. The junction had 13 bases not matched to a gene; V was cut back by 1 base and J by 0 bases. This CDR3 spans 21 amino acids. CDR1 and CDR2 from the germline V gene are SGHDN and FVKESK. The source material was PBMCs or a T cell subset sorted from them (not recorded which). This chain joins TRBV14 and TRBJ2-4; TRBD1 aligns across 12 bases. This TCR was recovered from a man aged 18 to 29 who had mild COVID-19 (a few samples of this study predate the infection). Cell type and time point are not known. This chain's CDR3 is CASSQGPGTGGVSLAKNIQYF. CDR3 nucleotide sequence: TGTGCCAGCAGCCAAGGGCCCGGGACAGGGGGCGTAAGTCTAGCCAAAAACATTCAGTACTTC.